A selection of T cell receptor beta chains follows, all from one sample in a study of T cell responses to AZD1222 COVID-19 vaccine. The data were produced by immunoSEQ multiplex PCR, yet TCRdb's version contains in-frame clones alone and is incomplete. In the table there are about 120,000 clones, 89% of which are singletons. The sample was peripheral blood, taken on day 0 of AZD1222 vaccination. The receptor set was obtained from an adult in good health. The CDR3 runs from the conserved cysteine through the conserved F or W. A D gene is named only where the DNA matches it firmly. Clone size, where shown, is once, few, many, or a class for clones that have expanded.

DNA,CDR3,V,size,D,J
TGTGCCAGCAGCCAAGGGGGTGTCTCTGGAAACACCATATATTTT,CASSQGGVSGNTIYF,TRBV6-5,.,.,TRBJ1-3
TGCGCCAGCAGCCAAGATTCGGGACTGAACACTGAAGCTTTCTTT,CASSQDSGLNTEAFF,TRBV4-1,.,.,TRBJ1-1
TGTGCCAGCAGTGAATCCGCAGGGTCGGGCTCCTACGAGCAGTACTTC,CASSESAGSGSYEQYF,TRBV25-1,.,.,TRBJ2-7
TGTGCCAGCAGCGGGGGCTGGGGGTTACTGAACACCGGGGAGCTGTTTTTT,CASSGGWGLLNTGELFF,TRBV6-2/TRBV6-3,.,.,TRBJ2-2
TGCAGCGTCGGGACAGGGCGCGGTGAAAAACTGTTTTTT,CSVGTGRGEKLFF,TRBV29-1,.,TRBD1,TRBJ1-4
TGTGCCAGCAGCCAACGGGAGGCTGAAGGGTGGCATGGCTACACCTTC,CASSQREAEGWHGYTF,TRBV3-1/TRBV3-2,few,.,TRBJ1-2
TGTGCCAGCAGCCCAAACCAGGTAGCGGGAAAACTGTTTTTT,CASSPNQVAGKLFF,TRBV11-2,.,.,TRBJ1-4
TGTGCCAGCAGCGTCATCCCAGGGGAGAACACTGAAGCTTTCTTT,CASSVIPGENTEAFF,TRBV9,.,.,TRBJ1-1
TGTGCCACCAGCAGTGTGGGACACATGGGAAACACCATATATTTT,CATSSVGHMGNTIYF,TRBV15,once,.,TRBJ1-3
TGTGCCAGCACTCGGACCCCGTCTGGCAATCAGCCCCAGCATTTT,CASTRTPSGNQPQHF,TRBV2,.,.,TRBJ1-5